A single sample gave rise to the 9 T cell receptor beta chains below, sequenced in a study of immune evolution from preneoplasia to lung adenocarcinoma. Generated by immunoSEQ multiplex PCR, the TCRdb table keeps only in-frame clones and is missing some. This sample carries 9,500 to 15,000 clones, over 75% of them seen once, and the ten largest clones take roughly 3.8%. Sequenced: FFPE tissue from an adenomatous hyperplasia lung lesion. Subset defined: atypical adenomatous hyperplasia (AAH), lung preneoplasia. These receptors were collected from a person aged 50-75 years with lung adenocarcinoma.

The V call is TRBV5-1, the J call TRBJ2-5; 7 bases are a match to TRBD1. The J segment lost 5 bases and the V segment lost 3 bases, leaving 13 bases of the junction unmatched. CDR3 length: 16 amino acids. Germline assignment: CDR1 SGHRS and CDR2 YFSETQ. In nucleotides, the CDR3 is TGCGCCAGCAGCTCCCTGGGGACAGCCTCCATCGAGACCCAGTACTTC. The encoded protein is CASSSLGTASIETQYF.

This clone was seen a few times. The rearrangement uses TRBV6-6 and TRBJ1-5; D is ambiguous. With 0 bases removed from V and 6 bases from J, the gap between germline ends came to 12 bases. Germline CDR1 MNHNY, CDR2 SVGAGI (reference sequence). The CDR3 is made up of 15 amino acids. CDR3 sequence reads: CASSYSITDRQPQHF. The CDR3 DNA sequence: TGTGCCAGCAGTTACTCGATAACAGACCGTCAGCCCCAGCATTTT.

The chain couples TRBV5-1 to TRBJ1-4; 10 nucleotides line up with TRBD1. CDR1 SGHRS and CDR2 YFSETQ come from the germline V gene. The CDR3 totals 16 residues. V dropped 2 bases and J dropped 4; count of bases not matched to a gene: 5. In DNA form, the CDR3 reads TGCGCCAGCAGCTTAGGGACAGGGGCCGGTAATGAAAAACTGTTTTTT. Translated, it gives CASSLGTGAGNEKLFF.

CDR3 in amino acids: CASSPSATSSYEQYF. The CDR3 DNA reads as TGCGCCAGCAGCCCCTCGGCCACGAGCTCCTACGAGCAGTACTTC. V and J are TRBV5-1 and TRBJ2-7, with D unresolved. Germline V CDR1 and CDR2: SGHRS, YFSETQ. This CDR3 has 15 amino acids. The ends were cut back, 4 bases at V and 0 bases at J, with 14 bases in the middle.

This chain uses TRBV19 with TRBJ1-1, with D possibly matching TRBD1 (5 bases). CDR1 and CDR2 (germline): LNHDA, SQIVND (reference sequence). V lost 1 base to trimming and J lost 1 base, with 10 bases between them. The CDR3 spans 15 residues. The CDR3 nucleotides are TGTGCCAGTAGTATAGGGGGGGGACGGAACACTGAAGCTTTCTTT. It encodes CASSIGGGRNTEAFF.

CDR3 in DNA: TGTGCCAGCAGCCCGCGAAAGACAGGGGAGGGGGAGACCCAGTACTTC. Protein sequence: CASSPRKTGEGETQYF. The V call is TRBV11-2, the J call TRBJ2-5; possibly TRBD1 for D (8 bases). The CDR3 covers 16 residues. V was pared by 5 bases and J by 5 bases, with 21 bases between. Per the germline V gene, CDR1 is SGHAT and CDR2 is FQNNGV. The full variable domain, in which reference TRBV11-2 and TRBJ2-5 provide the parts outside the CDR3, is EAGVAQSPRYKIIEKRQSVAFWCNPISGHATLYWYQQILGQGPKLLIQFQNNGVVDDSQLPKDRFSAERLKGVDSTLKIQPAKLEDSAVYLCASSPRKTGEGETQYFGPGTRLLVL.

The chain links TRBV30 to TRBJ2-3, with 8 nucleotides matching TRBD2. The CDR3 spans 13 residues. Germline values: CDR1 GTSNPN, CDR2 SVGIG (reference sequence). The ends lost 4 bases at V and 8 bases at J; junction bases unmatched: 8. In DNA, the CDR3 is TGTGCCTGGACTACCGGGGGGGATGGTACGCAGTATTTT. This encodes CAWTTGGDGTQYF.

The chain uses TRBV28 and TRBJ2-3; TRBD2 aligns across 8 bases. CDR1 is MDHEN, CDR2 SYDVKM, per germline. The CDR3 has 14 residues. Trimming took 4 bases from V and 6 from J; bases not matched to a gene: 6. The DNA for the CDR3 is TGTGCCAGCAGTTCCCGGGAGGGCCGGGATACGCAGTATTTT. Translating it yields CASSSREGRDTQYF.

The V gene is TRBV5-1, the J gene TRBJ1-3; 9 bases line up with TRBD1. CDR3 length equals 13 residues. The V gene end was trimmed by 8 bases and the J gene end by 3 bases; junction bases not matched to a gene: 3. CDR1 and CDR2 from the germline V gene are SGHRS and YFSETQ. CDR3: CARTGGGGNTIYF. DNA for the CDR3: TGCGCCAGGACAGGGGGAGGTGGAAACACCATATATTTT.